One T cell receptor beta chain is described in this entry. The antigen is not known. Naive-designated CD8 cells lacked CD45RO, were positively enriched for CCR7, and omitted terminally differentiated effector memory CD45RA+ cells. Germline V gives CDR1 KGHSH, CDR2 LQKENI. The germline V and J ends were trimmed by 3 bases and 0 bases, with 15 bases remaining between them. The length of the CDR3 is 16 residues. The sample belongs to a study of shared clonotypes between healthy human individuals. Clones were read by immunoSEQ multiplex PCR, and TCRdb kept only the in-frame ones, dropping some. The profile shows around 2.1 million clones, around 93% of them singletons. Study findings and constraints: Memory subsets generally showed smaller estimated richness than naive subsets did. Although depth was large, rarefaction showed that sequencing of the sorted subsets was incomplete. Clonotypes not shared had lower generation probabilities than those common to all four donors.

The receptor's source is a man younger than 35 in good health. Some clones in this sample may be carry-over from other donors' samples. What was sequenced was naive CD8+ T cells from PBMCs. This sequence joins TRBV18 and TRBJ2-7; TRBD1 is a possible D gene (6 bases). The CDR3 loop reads CASSPGRGQLSYEQYF. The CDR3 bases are TGTGCCAGCTCACCCGGACGTGGACAGCTCTCCTACGAGCAGTACTTC.